One T cell receptor (beta chain) is described in this entry. Assay used: immunoSEQ multiplex PCR; TCRdb lists only in-frame clones, some missing. Of approximately 73,000 clones listed, around nine tenths are singletons. The sample comes from a study of blood T cell repertoires in COVID-19. The V gene's germline CDR1 is SSHAT and CDR2 FNYEAQ (reference sequence). The CDR3 sequence is 13 residues long. V dropped 7 bases and J dropped 7; count of bases not matched to a gene: 8. V and J are TRBV7-7 and TRBJ2-5; 8 bases are a match to TRBD2. The clonotype originates from a woman aged 55-75 years with acute or convalescent COVID-19. Sequencing was done on a sample of peripheral blood. The CDR3 is CASTSGGGGTQYF. The CDR3 DNA follows: TGTGCCAGCACAAGCGGGGGCGGAGGGACCCAGTACTTC.